One sample yielded the 31 T cell receptor beta chains listed below, sequenced in a study of shared clonotypes between healthy human individuals. TCRdb's copy holds only in-frame clones and misses some; the assay was immunoSEQ multiplex PCR. The sample consists of millions of clones, roughly 96% of them appearing once. Sequenced sample: naive CD4+ T cells sorted from blood. As to subset: CD45RA+ positively selected. The receptors derive from a man aged 18-30 years in good health.

This chain links TRBV18 with TRBJ1-2; D is perhaps TRBD1 (6 bases). Trimming shortened V by 0 bases and J by 7 bases, and 12 bases separated the two germline ends. Looked up from germline, CDR1 is KGHSH and CDR2 is LQKENI. The CDR3 is made up of 14 amino acids. The CDR3 spells CASSPPGGLPGYTF. CDR3 nucleotide sequence: TGTGCCAGCTCACCACCAGGGGGGTTACCTGGCTACACCTTC.

The chain recombines TRBV18 with TRBJ1-1; D unresolved. V was cut by 3 bases and J by 1 base, with 6 bases left in between. Germline-derived CDR1 and CDR2 are KGHSH and LQKENI. CDR3 length: 13 amino acids. CDR3 DNA: TGTGCCAGCTCACCTCACCCGAACACTGAAGCTTTCTTT. Protein sequence: CASSPHPNTEAFF.

On this clone itself: The sample holds other DNA sequences that translate to the same CDR3. The rearrangement links TRBV7-2 to TRBJ2-1; D is unclear. With 2 bases removed from V and 8 bases from J, the gap between germline ends came to 4 bases. Germline V gives CDR1 SGHTA, CDR2 FQGNSA. This CDR3 comprises 11 residues. The CDR3 region is CASSLYDEQFF. The CDR3 DNA is TGTGCCAGCAGCTTATACGATGAGCAGTTCTTC.

The J gene is TRBJ2-7, the V gene TRBV11-2; 11 bases map to TRBD1. The CDR3 contains 17 residues. V was clipped by 5 bases and J by 3 bases; unmatched bases: 12. CDR1 is SGHAT, CDR2 FQNNGV, per germline. The CDR3 here is CASSPLGTGGKNYEQYF. CDR3 nucleotide sequence: TGTGCCAGCAGCCCACTAGGGACAGGGGGTAAAAACTACGAGCAGTACTTC.

The chain has TRBV2 and TRBJ1-1; D might be TRBD1 (5 bases). Germline values: CDR1 SNHLY, CDR2 FYNNEI. CDR3 length: 13 amino acids. The V gene lost 8 bases and the J gene lost 4 bases, with 14 bases spanning the gap. As DNA, the CDR3 is TGTGCCAGCCCCAAAGCCGGGGGCACTGAAGCTTTCTTT. Translation: CASPKAGGTEAFF. Filled out from reference TRBV2 and TRBJ1-1, the complete variable domain reads EPEVTQTPSHQVTQMGQEVILRCVPISNHLYFYWYRQILGQKVEFLVSFYNNEISEKSEIFDDQFSVERPDGSNFTLKIRSTKLEDSAMYFCASPKAGGTEAFFGQGTRLTVV.

This clone was observed a single time. This chain connects TRBV29-1 to TRBJ2-6; D is undetermined. Germline-derived CDR1 and CDR2 are SQVTM and ANQGSEA. Trimming took 5 bases from V and 0 from J, leaving 8 bases between them. The CDR3 is made up of 14 amino acids. CDR3 DNA: TGCAGCGTTTTTTCGGGCTCTGGGGCCAACGTCCTGACTTTC. Its translation: CSVFSGSGANVLTF.

The chain joins TRBV27 to TRBJ2-5, with TRBD2 matching 11 bases. Trimming took 3 bases from V and 4 from J; bases not matched to a gene: 1. This CDR3 has 14 amino acids. Looked up from germline, CDR1 is MNHEY and CDR2 is SMNVEV (reference sequence). CDR3 amino acids: CASSFSGGGETQYF. The CDR3 bases are TGTGCCAGCAGTTTTAGCGGGGGGGGAGAGACCCAGTACTTC.

This sequence joins TRBV6-5 and TRBJ2-7; 9 bases line up with TRBD1. The CDR3 consists of 15 residues. CDR1 MNHEY and CDR2 SVGAGI come from the germline V gene. The junction had 7 bases not matched to a gene; V was cut back by 0 bases and J by 7 bases. The CDR3 sequence: CASSYSGQGSGEQYF. The CDR3 DNA follows: TGTGCCAGCAGTTACTCCGGACAGGGGTCTGGAGAGCAGTACTTC.

The chain links TRBV28 to TRBJ1-2; D perhaps matches TRBD1 (5 bases). The V and J ends lost 3 bases and 1 base respectively, with 12 bases between them. The CDR3 spans 15 residues. Germline CDR1 is MDHEN and CDR2 is SYDVKM. The CDR3, as DNA: TGTGCCAGCAGTTTGGGTTTGGGACTTAACTATGGCTACACCTTC. Encoded protein: CASSLGLGLNYGYTF.

The chain carries TRBV7-9 and TRBJ2-2, with a weak D call TRBD1 (7 bases). V lost 5 bases and J lost 4, with 17 bases in between. The length of the CDR3 is 16 residues. Germline V gene lookup returns CDR1 SEHNR and CDR2 FQNEAQ (reference sequence). CDR3 protein: CASSQKGARGTGELFF. CDR3 in DNA: TGTGCCAGCAGCCAAAAGGGGGCGCGGGGCACCGGGGAGCTGTTTTTT.

V usage is TRBV29-1 and J usage is TRBJ1-1, with D hard to call. This CDR3 is built from 13 residues. Germline CDR1 and CDR2: SQVTM and ANQGSEA. Trimming took off 1 base at V and 4 bases at J, with 10 bases between the two ends. The CDR3 DNA sequence: TGCAGCGTTGAAGCCATAAAGGGCACTGAAGCTTTCTTT. Protein product: CSVEAIKGTEAFF. The full variable domain, completed using reference TRBV29-1 and TRBJ1-1, is SAVISQKPSRDICQRGTSLTIQCQVDSQVTMMFWYRQQPGQSLTLIATANQGSEATYESGFVIDKFPISRPNLTFSTLTVSNMSPEDSSIYLCSVEAIKGTEAFFGQGTRLTVV.

The CDR3 spells CASRTSGAHEQYF. As DNA, the CDR3 is TGTGCCAGCAGAACTAGCGGGGCCCACGAGCAGTACTTC. This rearrangement joins TRBV6-1 to TRBJ2-7; 10 bases line up with TRBD2. Per germline, CDR1 MNHNS and CDR2 SASEGT. The CDR3 totals 13 residues. The V segment lost 6 bases and the J segment 5 bases; nucleotides outside the gene matches: 4.

This clone was observed once. The gene calls are TRBV10-2 and TRBJ2-3; D is possibly TRBD2 (5 bases). Germline CDR1 and CDR2: WSHSY and SAAADI. V was shortened by 3 bases and J by 10 bases, with 8 bases between the two germline ends. This CDR3 is built from 11 residues. The CDR3 protein is CASSELEAQYF. The CDR3 bases are TGCGCCAGCAGTGAACTAGAGGCGCAGTATTTT.

The V gene is TRBV7-3, the J gene TRBJ1-5, with D hard to call. Per germline, CDR1 SGHTA and CDR2 FQGTGA. V lost 5 bases, J lost 5 bases, and 10 bases lay in between. CDR3 length equals 13 residues. The chain's CDR3 is CASSLGMDQPQHF. The CDR3 nucleotides read TGTGCCAGCAGCCTAGGGATGGATCAGCCCCAGCATTTT.

CDR3 region: CASSAEYSNQPQHF. The CDR3 DNA follows: TGTGCCAGCAGTGCCGAATATAGCAATCAGCCCCAGCATTTT. The genes are TRBV6-4 and TRBJ1-5; D ambiguous. The germline gives CDR1 MRHNA, CDR2 SNTAGT. The CDR3 runs 14 residues. The V and J ends lost 4 bases and 0 bases respectively, with 7 bases between them.

J is TRBJ2-7 and V is TRBV6-5; the D gene is possibly TRBD2 (5 bases). The CDR3 has 11 amino acids. The germline V and J ends were trimmed by 5 bases and 9 bases, with 11 bases remaining between them. CDR1 and CDR2 (germline): MNHEY, SVGAGI. The CDR3 nucleotides are TGTGCCAGCAGTCCCGGAGGCCGGCAGTACTTC. The encoded protein is CASSPGGRQYF.

V usage is TRBV18 and J usage is TRBJ2-1; the match to TRBD2 covers 9 bases. The CDR3 length is 17 residues. V lost 5 bases and J lost 8; bases outside the gene matches: 16. Germline loops: CDR1 KGHSH, CDR2 LQKENI. The CDR3 nucleotides read TGTGCCAGCTCAGGCCTAGCGGGAATCATCCTTCCCGATGAGCAGTTCTTC. This gives the protein CASSGLAGIILPDEQFF.

This clone was detected once. The rearrangement links TRBV6-5 to TRBJ2-5; no clear D. The CDR3 totals 13 residues. V lost 0 bases and J 4 bases, leaving 6 bases between the germline ends. Per germline, CDR1 MNHEY and CDR2 SVGAGI. The CDR3 loop reads CASSYSRLETQYF. DNA of the CDR3: TGTGCCAGCAGTTACTCGAGGTTAGAGACCCAGTACTTC.

The gene calls are TRBV5-1 and TRBJ2-7; D gene uncertain. The CDR3 totals 12 residues. Per germline, CDR1 SGHRS and CDR2 YFSETQ. V was clipped by 0 bases and J by 3 bases, with 4 bases between them. CDR3 DNA sequence: TGCGCCAGCAGCTTGGCCAACTACGAGCAGTACTTC. Translated, it gives CASSLANYEQYF.

The chain links TRBV18 to TRBJ1-4; D not resolved. This CDR3 comprises 16 residues. Germline loops: CDR1 KGHSH, CDR2 LQKENI. V was pared by 2 bases and J by 5 bases, with 15 bases between. CDR3 amino acids: CASSPNSPGKNEKLFF. For the CDR3, the DNA is TGTGCCAGCTCACCAAATAGTCCGGGGAAAAATGAAAAACTGTTTTTT.

This rearrangement joins TRBV2 to TRBJ2-1; D is ambiguous. Looked up from germline, CDR1 is SNHLY and CDR2 is FYNNEI. The length of the CDR3 is 13 residues. Trimming removed 2 bases from V and 9 bases from J, with 11 bases in between. CDR3 protein: CASSEQAPSEQFF. In DNA form, the CDR3 reads TGTGCCAGCAGTGAACAGGCTCCGTCTGAGCAGTTCTTC.

The chain uses TRBV5-1 and TRBJ1-4; D is undetermined. Germline V gene sequence: CDR1 SGHRS, CDR2 YFSETQ. V was shortened by 4 bases and J by 8 bases, with 15 bases between the two germline ends. This CDR3 contains 14 residues. CDR3 nucleotide sequence: TGCGCCAGCAGCCTCCCGGACGGATCGGAAAAACTGTTTTTT. This codes for CASSLPDGSEKLFF.

The rearrangement uses TRBV10-2 and TRBJ2-2; unclear D gene. The V gene's germline CDR1 is WSHSY and CDR2 SAAADI. With 10 bases removed from V and 5 bases from J, the gap between germline ends came to 8 bases. The CDR3 has 11 residues. The CDR3 DNA sequence: TGCGCCACTCACCTTACCGGGGAGCTGTTTTTT. This encodes CATHLTGELFF.

The chain employs TRBV27 and TRBJ1-5; D not resolved. V shed 3 bases and J shed 7 bases, with 19 bases lying between them. In germline, CDR1 is MNHEY, CDR2 SMNVEV (reference sequence). CDR3 length: 16 residues. CDR3 bases: TGTGCCAGCAGTTTCCCCCCGGTGGATAGCATCCAGCCCCAGCATTTT. It yields the protein CASSFPPVDSIQPQHF.

The chain uses TRBV5-6 and TRBJ1-2; D not certain. From germline, CDR1 is SGHDT and CDR2 YYEEEE. V gave up 4 bases and J gave up 6 bases, with 22 bases separating them. The CDR3 is 16 amino acids. The CDR3 spells CASSPDGGNRFDGYTF. The CDR3, as DNA: TGTGCCAGCAGCCCGGATGGAGGTAACCGGTTCGATGGCTACACCTTC.

The chain has TRBV9 and TRBJ2-5; no clear D. The CDR3 length is 13 residues. With 4 bases removed from V and 2 bases from J, the gap between germline ends came to 9 bases. Germline V gives CDR1 SGDLS, CDR2 YYNGEE. For the CDR3, the DNA is TGTGCCAGCAGCTCCTACCAGCAAGAGACCCAGTACTTC. It codes for CASSSYQQETQYF.

This sequence joins TRBV30 and TRBJ2-2, with 8 nucleotides matching TRBD2. Trimming at V came to 3 bases and at J to 3 bases, leaving 9 bases not matched to a gene. The CDR3 has 16 amino acids. CDR1 is GTSNPN and CDR2 is SVGIG in the germline V gene (reference sequence). CDR3 region: CAWSKAGAWDTGELFF. DNA for the CDR3: TGTGCCTGGAGCAAAGCGGGGGCGTGGGACACCGGGGAGCTGTTTTTT.

This chain connects TRBV2 to TRBJ2-3, with 8 bases aligning to TRBD1. V shed 7 bases and J 6 bases; nucleotides not matched to a gene: 9. From germline, CDR1 is SNHLY and CDR2 FYNNEI. The CDR3 spans 14 residues. The CDR3 bases are TGTGCCAGCAATGGACAGGGTGATGTGGATACGCAGTATTTT. The encoded protein is CASNGQGDVDTQYF.

J is TRBJ2-3 and V is TRBV7-6, with D maybe TRBD2 (6 bases). Germline assignment: CDR1 SGHVS and CDR2 FNYEAQ. The CDR3 is 16 amino acids. The V gene lost 5 bases and the J gene lost 0 bases, with 15 bases spanning the gap. The CDR3 coding sequence is TGTGCCAGCAGCGAGCGCCCGGGACTCAGCACAGATACGCAGTATTTT. This encodes CASSERPGLSTDTQYF.

The chain is built from TRBV7-2 and TRBJ2-7; D remains unclear. CDR3 size: 15 residues. Germline-derived CDR1 and CDR2 are SGHTA and FQGNSA. V gave up 1 base and J gave up 2 bases, with 12 bases separating them. The CDR3 region has the DNA TGTGCCAGCAGCTTAGAACCAGGACGGCCCTACGAGCAGTACTTC. The encoded protein is CASSLEPGRPYEQYF.

V is TRBV19 and J is TRBJ2-7; D is perhaps TRBD1 (5 bases). Trimming took 5 bases from V and 6 from J, leaving 20 bases between them. The germline V gene has CDR1 LNHDA and CDR2 SQIVND (reference sequence). The CDR3 is 15 amino acids. As DNA, the CDR3 is TGTGCCAGTAGTCCCCGTTCAGGGATCGGATTCGAGCAGTACTTC. Translating it yields CASSPRSGIGFEQYF. Full variable domain (missing parts from reference TRBV19 and TRBJ2-7): DGGITQSPKYLFRKEGQNVTLSCEQNLNHDAMYWYRQDPGQGLRLIYYSQIVNDFQKGDIAEGYSVSREKKESFPLTVTSAQKNPTAFYLCASSPRSGIGFEQYFGPGTRLTVT.